The 13 T cell receptor beta chains listed next were all sequenced from one sample in a study of OX40 agonist ivuxolimab in advanced cancers. The data were produced by immunoSEQ multiplex PCR, yet TCRdb's version contains in-frame clones alone and is incomplete. The table has tens of thousands of clones, roughly nine tenths seen once. Sample: CD4+ or CD8+ T cells sorted from blood, taken in a trial of the OX40 agonist ivuxolimab. The receptor source for this set is an adult with an advanced solid tumor such as melanoma, head and neck, liver or kidney cancer.

This chain links TRBV9 with TRBJ1-1; D is perhaps TRBD1 (5 bases). Trimming removed 3 bases at V and 10 bases at J, with 16 bases between. Germline V gene sequence: CDR1 SGDLS, CDR2 YYNGEE. There are 13 residues in the CDR3. The CDR3 bases are TGTGCCAGCAGCGGCAGGGACCTCCTGGGAGCTTTCTTT. Translation: CASSGRDLLGAFF.

The chain is built from TRBV27 and TRBJ1-2, with D unresolved. The germline gives CDR1 MNHEY, CDR2 SMNVEV (reference sequence). Trimming took 3 bases from V and 4 from J, leaving 15 bases between them. The CDR3 is 15 amino acids. The CDR3 loop reads CASSFTVGLGYGYTF. The CDR3 DNA reads as TGTGCCAGCAGTTTCACAGTAGGGTTGGGCTATGGCTACACCTTC.

V gene TRBV10-3 combines with J gene TRBJ1-1; possibly TRBD1 for D (5 bases). Trimming took 0 bases from V and 1 from J, leaving 9 bases between them. Germline V gene lookup returns CDR1 ENHRY and CDR2 SYGVKD. The CDR3 is 15 amino acids. CDR3 coding DNA: TGTGCCATCAGTGAGTCAGGACACCCGAACACTGAAGCTTTCTTT. Translated: CAISESGHPNTEAFF.

The chain couples TRBV29-1 to TRBJ2-1, with D hard to call. Germline V lookup: CDR1 SQVTM, CDR2 ANQGSEA. This CDR3 comprises 14 residues. The V end lost 6 bases, the J end lost 0 bases, and 12 bases lay between the germline ends. CDR3 loop: CSVLGPNSYNEQFF. CDR3 sequence (DNA): TGCAGCGTCCTAGGGCCCAACTCCTACAATGAGCAGTTCTTC.

The gene calls are TRBV7-6 and TRBJ1-1, with no clear D. The germline V gene has CDR1 SGHVS and CDR2 FNYEAQ. The CDR3 spans 13 residues. CDR3 protein: CANKGRRHAEAFF. The CDR3 bases are TGTGCTAATAAAGGGAGGCGACATGCTGAAGCTTTCTTT.

V and J are TRBV30 and TRBJ1-4; D call uncertain. This CDR3 has 15 residues. The ends were cut back, 0 bases at V and 8 bases at J, with 16 bases in the middle. The germline V gene has CDR1 GTSNPN and CDR2 SVGIG (reference sequence). CDR3 protein: CAWSVRPHIGEKLFF. CDR3 coding DNA: TGTGCCTGGAGTGTTCGGCCTCACATCGGCGAAAAACTGTTTTTT.

The rearrangement uses TRBV25-1 and TRBJ2-5; D might be TRBD2 (6 bases). The CDR3 consists of 17 residues. The ends were cut back, 3 bases at V and 1 base at J, with 18 bases in the middle. The germline V gene encodes CDR1 MGHDK and CDR2 SYGVNS. The CDR3 coding sequence is TGTGCCAGCAGTGAGGGACCTTCGGGACTCCCCCAAGAGACCCAGTACTTC. Translation gives CASSEGPSGLPQETQYF.

This chain links TRBV13 with TRBJ1-2, with 7 nucleotides matching TRBD1. Trimming took 6 bases from V and 2 from J; bases not matched to a gene: 6. Germline CDR1 is PRHDT and CDR2 is FYEKMQ (reference sequence). CDR3 length: 14 amino acids. The CDR3 coding sequence is TGTGCCAGCAGAAAGATGGGACAGAACTATGGCTACACCTTC. This sequence encodes CASRKMGQNYGYTF.

The chain is built from TRBV5-4 and TRBJ1-3, with 7 bases fitting TRBD1. The CDR3 is 17 residues long. V was pared by 0 bases and J by 0 bases, with 6 bases of the junction left unmatched. The germline V gene encodes CDR1 SGHNT and CDR2 YYREEE (reference sequence). CDR3 sequence: CASSLGDSRYSGNTIYF. Here the CDR3 DNA reads TGTGCCAGCAGCTTGGGGGACAGCCGTTACTCTGGAAACACCATATATTTT.

The count of this clone is one. This chain connects TRBV14 to TRBJ2-7; 12 positions match TRBD2. The V segment lost 5 bases and the J segment 6 bases; nucleotides outside the gene matches: 14. The CDR3 consists of 17 residues. From germline, CDR1 is SGHDN and CDR2 FVKESK. The CDR3 sequence is CASSELTSGRFRSEQYF. CDR3 coding DNA: TGTGCCAGCAGCGAACTAACTAGCGGGAGGTTCCGGTCCGAGCAGTACTTC.

The V gene is TRBV7-6, the J gene TRBJ2-2; no reliable D call. The V end was cut by 6 bases, the J end by 6 bases, with 11 bases between. This CDR3 region has 13 residues. Germline values: CDR1 SGHVS, CDR2 FNYEAQ. CDR3 nucleotides: TGTGCCAGCAGTTCACCCTATGCCGGGGAGCTGTTTTTT. Translating it yields CASSSPYAGELFF.

CDR3 nucleotide sequence: TGTGCCTGGAGTGAATGGGGCAGACGGTATAATCAGCCCCAGCATTTT. Its protein is CAWSEWGRRYNQPQHF. The rearrangement joins TRBV30 to TRBJ1-5, with D maybe TRBD1 (5 bases). The germline gives CDR1 GTSNPN, CDR2 SVGIG (reference sequence). This CDR3 has 16 residues. V lost 1 base to trimming and J lost 4 bases, with 17 bases between them.

The chain links TRBV5-1 to TRBJ2-2; D is undetermined. V was trimmed by 1 base and J by 1 base, leaving 5 bases between them. Germline CDR1 reads SGHRS; CDR2 reads YFSETQ. The CDR3 sequence is 14 residues long. The CDR3 loop is CASSLTMNTGELFF. Written as DNA, the CDR3 is TGCGCCAGCAGCTTGACAATGAACACCGGGGAGCTGTTTTTT.